This TCR beta chain derives from a study of blood T cell repertoires in COVID-19 (TCRdb year 2020). Background for the entire study: Collaborator samples came from the United States, Italy and Spain and covered acute and convalescent phases of COVID-19. The dataset comprised deeply sampled blood TCRbeta repertoires from subjects exposed to, actively infected with, or recovered from COVID-19. The material from the prospective study consisted of cDNA or gDNA derived from T cells, B-cell-depleted T cells, or PBMCs. The repertoires were released in a freely available public database meant as a resource for research on the immune response to SARS-CoV-2. Samples came from the ongoing ImmuneRACE study (first 160 participants) plus 1,254 subjects from 6 global collaborators. The sample metadata nearly always contained a de-identified subject ID, COVID-19 status, age in years and sex. Where HLA class I and class II types were available, the types were taken from metadata supplied by the sample provider, not from assay-based typing.

Whole blood was collected in K2EDTA tubes by collaborating institutions according to the institutions' own protocols. For TCRbeta analysis, collaborators shipped samples in one of three forms: frozen whole blood, isolated PBMCs, or DNA extracted from either of those sample types. CDR1 and CDR2 (MNHEY, SVGAGI) derive from the germline V gene. Trimming costs V 4 bases and J 7 bases, and their ends lie 7 bases apart. Its CDR3 holds 11 amino acids, cysteine through phenylalanine. This entry keeps only the CDR3 DNA: 33 bases, framed from base 1. A word on this clone: Its antigen is still unknown. No base-level quality is on record; no much larger clone is a single base apart.

The full study reports these points: The amount of clinical and demographic metadata varied by source and participant and was provided uncurated.

The immunoSEQ Assay, a bias-controlled multiplex PCR, was used to amplify TCRbeta CDR3 regions from genomic DNA. In the authors' own workflow: The number of nucleated cells in each sample was estimated from the amplification of reference gene primers within the assay. To quantify the absolute abundance of each unique TCRbeta CDR3 rearrangement, sequence reads were collapsed and filtered. For each sample, productive Simpson clonality was calculated by taking the square root of Simpson's diversity index across productive rearrangements. What TCRdb holds here is the immuneACCESS table cut down to in-frame rearrangements. Part of the clones is not present; checked against another copy, under half of the missing clones reflect an unresolved V gene, and the others are unexplained. V and J calls and clone size are as listed in that table; D and trimming were resolved from the DNA. The sample data list 120,000 to 150,000 clones, and around 88% of these were observed just once. About 1.5% of the sample rests with the top ten.

The sequence links TRBV6-5 to TRBJ1-1; the D gene assignment is ambiguous. The source of this sequence is a woman aged 60-75 years with acute or convalescent COVID-19. The sample consisted of peripheral blood. The DNA sequence is given as TGTGCCAGCAGTTCCCCAAATGAAGCTTTCTTT. It codes for CASSSPNEAFF.